This TCR beta chain was recovered during a study of T cells after yellow fever vaccination. The overall study: SMART-Seq v4 Ultra Low Input handled preparation of low-cell-number fractions.

This clonotype occurred a few times. Findings and limits, study-wide: Subsequent booster samples again held most clones from primary vaccination (approximately 95% CD4, about 90% CD8). Abundant clonotypes from the bulk population could get into FACS-sorted repertoires as contaminants.

The length of the CDR3 is 17 residues. CDR1 SNHLY and CDR2 FYNNEI come from the germline V gene. With V trimmed by 8 bases and J by 0 bases, 10 bases remained unmatched. Production of TCR cDNA was by 5'RACE template switching, which also added a universal primer site and UMIs. TCRdb recomputed calls from the 5' RACE reads with MiXCR, one row per CDR3 protein. The data hold about 85,000 distinct CDR3 sequences, with about 14% observed a single time. The V and J genes are TRBV2 and TRBJ2-2, with 9 nucleotides matching TRBD2. This sample comprised CD8+ T cells not binding an NS4B(214-222) dextramer, sorted from PBMCs, obtained approximately 20 days after the first yellow fever vaccination. This clonotype originated in a man between 18 and 35 years old who received the YFV17D yellow fever vaccine. DNA of the CDR3: TGTGCCAGCGGCCGGGGGAGCGGGGGGTCGAACACCGGGGAGCTGTTTTTT. Its protein product is CASGRGSGGSNTGELFF.